The next 8 T cell receptor beta chains were all read from a single sample in a study of response to subunit inactivated influenza vaccine. MiXCR was run by TCRdb on the RT-PCR reads, yielding one entry per CDR3 protein. The sample lists a few hundred thousand distinct CDR3 sequences, 14% occurring once. The source material was PBMCs from blood, sampled 11 to 12 days after vaccination. The receptors originated from a man aged 50 to 60 who received an inactivated influenza vaccine.

This chain connects TRBV20-1 to TRBJ1-6; no clear D gene. With 7 bases removed from V and 0 bases from J, the gap between germline ends came to 7 bases. There are 13 residues in the CDR3. The germline CDR1 and CDR2 sequences are DFQATT and SNEGSKA (reference sequence). The CDR3 DNA sequence: TGCAGTGGAGGGAGCTCCTATAATTCACCCCTCCACTTT. This codes for CSGGSSYNSPLHF.

The chain recombines TRBV5-5 with TRBJ2-1; D is undetermined. Trimming took off 4 bases at V and 7 bases at J, with 9 bases between the two ends. Germline CDR1 is SGHKS and CDR2 is YYEKEE (reference sequence). The length of the CDR3 is 12 residues. CDR3 bases: TGTGCCAGCAGCGATAAGCCAAATGAGCAGTTCTTC. Translated, it gives CASSDKPNEQFF.

This clonotype was seen only a few times. The chain carries TRBV24-1 and TRBJ2-1; a possible D gene is TRBD2 (7 bases). This CDR3 is built from 16 residues. Per germline, CDR1 KGHDR and CDR2 SFDVKD. V was pared by 4 bases and J by 4 bases, with 16 bases between. CDR3 in DNA: TGTGCCACCAGTGACCCGGGGAGGGACACATACAATGAGCAGTTCTTC. This codes for CATSDPGRDTYNEQFF.

The rearrangement links TRBV28 to TRBJ2-5; perhaps TRBD1 as D (6 bases). CDR3 length equals 19 residues. Trimming cost V 6 bases and J 1 base, with 27 bases left between them. Germline CDR1 and CDR2: MDHEN and SYDVKM. This CDR3 reads CASSPIPMTGTRIQETQYF. In DNA form, the CDR3 reads TGTGCCAGCAGCCCCATCCCTATGACCGGGACAAGGATCCAAGAGACCCAGTACTTC. The complete variable domain, with remaining parts taken from reference TRBV28 and TRBJ2-5, reads DVKVTQSSRYLVKRTGEKVFLECVQDMDHENMFWYRQDPGLGLRLIYFSYDVKMKEKGDIPEGYSVSREKKERFSLILESASTNQTSMYLCASSPIPMTGTRIQETQYFGPGTRLLVL.

This chain uses TRBV18 with TRBJ1-3; a possible D gene is TRBD1 (6 bases). This CDR3 contains 16 residues. Germline values: CDR1 KGHSH, CDR2 LQKENI. Trimming cost V 2 bases and J 0 bases, with 11 bases left between them. The CDR3 DNA sequence: TGTGCCAGCTCACCAGGACAGATTAGCTCTGGAAACACCATATATTTT. Its protein is CASSPGQISSGNTIYF. The whole variable domain, remainder taken from reference TRBV18 and TRBJ1-3, is NAGVMQNPRHLVRRRGQEARLRCSPMKGHSHVYWYRQLPEEGLKFMVYLQKENIIDESGMPKERFSAEFPKEGPSILRIQQVVRGDSAAYFCASSPGQISSGNTIYFGEGSWLTVV.

There are a few counts of this clonotype. The chain links TRBV5-6 to TRBJ1-1; D ambiguous. Trimming removed 4 bases from V and 1 base from J, with 14 bases in between. Germline-derived CDR1 and CDR2 are SGHDT and YYEEEE. The CDR3 consists of 15 residues. CDR3 residues: CASSASGSRNTEAFF. The CDR3 nucleotides are TGTGCCAGCAGCGCGTCCGGGAGTAGGAACACTGAAGCTTTCTTT.

There are many counts of this clonotype. The rearrangement uses TRBV14 and TRBJ2-2, with TRBD2 as a possible D gene (5 bases). The CDR3 is 17 residues long. The V gene lost 2 bases and the J gene lost 4 bases, with 17 bases spanning the gap. Germline CDR1 is SGHDN and CDR2 is FVKESK. This CDR3 reads CASSQRVGGRSTGELFF. CDR3 DNA: TGTGCCAGCAGCCAAAGAGTAGGCGGGCGGAGCACCGGGGAGCTGTTTTTT.

The V gene is TRBV4-3, the J gene TRBJ1-1, with D unclear. Germline CDR1 reads LGHNA; CDR2 reads YSLEER. The CDR3 totals 15 residues. V was cut by 6 bases and J by 4 bases, with 18 bases left in between. This CDR3 is CASRNDHGQFTEAFF. CDR3 coding DNA: TGCGCCAGCAGAAACGATCACGGGCAGTTCACTGAAGCTTTCTTT.